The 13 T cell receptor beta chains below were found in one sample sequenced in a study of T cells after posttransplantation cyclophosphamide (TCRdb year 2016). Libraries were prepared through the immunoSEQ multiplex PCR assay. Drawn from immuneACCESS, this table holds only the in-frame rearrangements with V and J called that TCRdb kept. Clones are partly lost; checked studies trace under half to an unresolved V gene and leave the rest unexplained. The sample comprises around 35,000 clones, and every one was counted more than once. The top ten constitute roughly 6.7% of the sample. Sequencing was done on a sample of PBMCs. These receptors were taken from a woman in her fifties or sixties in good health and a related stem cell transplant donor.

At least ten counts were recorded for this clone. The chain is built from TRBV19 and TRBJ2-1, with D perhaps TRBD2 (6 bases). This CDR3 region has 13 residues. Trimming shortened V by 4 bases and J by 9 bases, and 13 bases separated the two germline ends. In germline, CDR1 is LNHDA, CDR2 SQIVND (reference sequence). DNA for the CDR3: TGTGCCAGTAGTACGCGACTAGTCGGTGAGCAGTTCTTC. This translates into CASSTRLVGEQFF.

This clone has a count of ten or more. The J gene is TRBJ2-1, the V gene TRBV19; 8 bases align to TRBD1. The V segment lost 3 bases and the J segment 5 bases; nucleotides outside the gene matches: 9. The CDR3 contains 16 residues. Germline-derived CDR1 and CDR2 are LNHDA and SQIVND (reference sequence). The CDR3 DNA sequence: TGTGCCAGTAGTATCATACCGGGACAGGTGAACAATGAGCAGTTCTTC. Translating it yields CASSIIPGQVNNEQFF.

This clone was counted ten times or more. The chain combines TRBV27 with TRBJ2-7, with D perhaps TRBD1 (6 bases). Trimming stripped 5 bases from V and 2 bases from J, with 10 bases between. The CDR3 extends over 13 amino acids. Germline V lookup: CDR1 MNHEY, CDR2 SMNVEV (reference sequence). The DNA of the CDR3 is TGTGCCAGCAGTCGACGACAGGCCTACGAGCAGTACTTC. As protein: CASSRRQAYEQYF.

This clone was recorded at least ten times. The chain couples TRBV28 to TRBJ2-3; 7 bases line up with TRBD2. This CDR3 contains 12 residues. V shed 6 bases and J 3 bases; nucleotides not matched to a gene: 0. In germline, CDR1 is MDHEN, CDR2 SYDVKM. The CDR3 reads CASRGGTDTQYF. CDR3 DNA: TGTGCCAGCAGGGGGGGGACAGATACGCAGTATTTT. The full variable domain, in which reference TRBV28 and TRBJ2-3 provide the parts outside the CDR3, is DVKVTQSSRYLVKRTGEKVFLECVQDMDHENMFWYRQDPGLGLRLIYFSYDVKMKEKGDIPEGYSVSREKKERFSLILESASTNQTSMYLCASRGGTDTQYFGPGTRLTVL.

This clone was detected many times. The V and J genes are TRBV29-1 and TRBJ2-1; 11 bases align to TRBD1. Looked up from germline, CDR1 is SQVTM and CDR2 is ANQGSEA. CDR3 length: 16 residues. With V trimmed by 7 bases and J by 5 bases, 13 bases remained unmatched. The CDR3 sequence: CSAGGPGTGGHNEQFF. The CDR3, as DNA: TGCAGCGCGGGAGGTCCGGGGACAGGGGGACACAATGAGCAGTTCTTC.

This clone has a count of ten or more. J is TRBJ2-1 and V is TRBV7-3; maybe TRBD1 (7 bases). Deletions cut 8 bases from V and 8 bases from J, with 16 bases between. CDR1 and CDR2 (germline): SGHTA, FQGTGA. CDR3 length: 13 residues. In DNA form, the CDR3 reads TGTGCCAGCGGTGTTCAGGGGGGCGATGAGCAGTTCTTC. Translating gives CASGVQGGDEQFF.

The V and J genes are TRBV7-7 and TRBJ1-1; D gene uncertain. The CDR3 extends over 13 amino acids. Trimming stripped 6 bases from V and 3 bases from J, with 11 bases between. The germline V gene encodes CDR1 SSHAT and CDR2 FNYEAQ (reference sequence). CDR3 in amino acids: CASSEGLDTEAFF. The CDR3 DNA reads TGTGCCAGCAGTGAAGGGTTGGACACTGAAGCTTTCTTT.

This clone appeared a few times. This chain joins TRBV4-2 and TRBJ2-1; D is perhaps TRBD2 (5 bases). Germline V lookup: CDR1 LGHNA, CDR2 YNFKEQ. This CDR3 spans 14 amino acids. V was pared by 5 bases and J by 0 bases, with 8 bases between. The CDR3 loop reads CASSSGSSYNEQFF. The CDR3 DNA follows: TGTGCCAGCAGCTCGGGGAGCTCCTACAATGAGCAGTTCTTC.

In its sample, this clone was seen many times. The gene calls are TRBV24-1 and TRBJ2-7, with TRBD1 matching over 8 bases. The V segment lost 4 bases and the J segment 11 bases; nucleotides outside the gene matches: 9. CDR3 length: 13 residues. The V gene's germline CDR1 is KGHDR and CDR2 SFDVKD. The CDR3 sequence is CATSERDRSPKYF. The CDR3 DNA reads TGTGCCACCAGTGAAAGGGACAGGTCCCCGAAGTACTTC.

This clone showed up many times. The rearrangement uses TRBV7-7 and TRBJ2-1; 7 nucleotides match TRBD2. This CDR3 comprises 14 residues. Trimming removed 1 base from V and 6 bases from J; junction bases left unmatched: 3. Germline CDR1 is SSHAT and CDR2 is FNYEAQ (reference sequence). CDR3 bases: TGTGCCAGCAGCTTAGGACTAGCCGGCAATGAGCAGTTCTTC. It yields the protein CASSLGLAGNEQFF.

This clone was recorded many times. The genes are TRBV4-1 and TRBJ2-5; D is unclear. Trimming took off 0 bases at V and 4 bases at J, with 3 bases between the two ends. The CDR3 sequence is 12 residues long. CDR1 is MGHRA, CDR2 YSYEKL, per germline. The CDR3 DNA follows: TGCGCCAGCAGCCAAGACTCAGAGACCCAGTACTTC. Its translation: CASSQDSETQYF.

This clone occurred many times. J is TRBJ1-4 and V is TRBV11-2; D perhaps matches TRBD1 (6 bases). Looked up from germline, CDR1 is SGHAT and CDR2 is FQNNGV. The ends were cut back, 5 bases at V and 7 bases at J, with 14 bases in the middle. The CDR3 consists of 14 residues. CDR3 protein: CASSPRQGSEKLFF. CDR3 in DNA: TGTGCCAGCAGCCCCAGGCAGGGGAGTGAAAAACTGTTTTTT. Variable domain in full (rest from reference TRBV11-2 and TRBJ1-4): EAGVAQSPRYKIIEKRQSVAFWCNPISGHATLYWYQQILGQGPKLLIQFQNNGVVDDSQLPKDRFSAERLKGVDSTLKIQPAKLEDSAVYLCASSPRQGSEKLFFGSGTQLSVL.

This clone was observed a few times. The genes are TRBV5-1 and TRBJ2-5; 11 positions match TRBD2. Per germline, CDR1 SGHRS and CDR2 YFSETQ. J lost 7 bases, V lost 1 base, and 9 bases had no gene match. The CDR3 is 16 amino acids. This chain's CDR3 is CASSLTSGRGFRTQYF. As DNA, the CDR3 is TGCGCCAGCAGCTTGACTAGCGGGAGAGGTTTTCGGACCCAGTACTTC.